Below, 30 T cell receptor beta chains from the same sample are listed, as sequenced in a study of cytomegalovirus exposure and HLA in healthy donors. Primers included in the PCR were 60 Vbeta and 13 Jbeta primers. Method: immunoSEQ multiplex PCR; TCRdb's copy keeps in-frame clones and lacks some. The sample consists of around 140,000 clones, around 80% of them appearing once. Material for sequencing was PBMCs. These receptors were collected from a woman aged 25 to 39 in good health and CMV-seronegative.

The V call is TRBV5-6, the J call TRBJ2-5; D uncertain. The CDR3 length is 13 residues. Trimming removed 0 bases at V and 5 bases at J, with 8 bases between. Germline lookup yields CDR1 SGHDT and CDR2 YYEEEE. CDR3 protein: CASSLDASETQYF. The CDR3 DNA is TGTGCCAGCAGCTTGGACGCGTCGGAGACCCAGTACTTC. Full variable domain (remainder filled in from reference TRBV5-6 and TRBJ2-5): DAGVTQSPTHLIKTRGQQVTLRCSPKSGHDTVSWYQQALGQGPQFIFQYYEEEERQRGNFPDRFSGHQFPNYSSELNVNALLLGDSALYLCASSLDASETQYFGPGTRLLVL.

The chain couples TRBV7-3 to TRBJ1-4, with 7 bases identical to TRBD1. The CDR3 has 15 residues. V dropped 1 base and J dropped 3; count of bases not matched to a gene: 2. Germline V gene lookup returns CDR1 SGHTA and CDR2 FQGTGA. Written as DNA, the CDR3 is TGTGCCAGCAGCTTAAACAGGGGACCTAATGAAAAACTGTTTTTT. It encodes CASSLNRGPNEKLFF.

V and J are TRBV27 and TRBJ2-5; D possibly corresponds to TRBD1 (6 bases). This CDR3 has 14 amino acids. Germline loops: CDR1 MNHEY, CDR2 SMNVEV (reference sequence). V was pared by 4 bases and J by 2 bases, with 11 bases between. The CDR3 loop reads CASSSSTGQETQYF. CDR3 nucleotide sequence: TGTGCCAGCAGTTCGTCGACAGGACAAGAGACCCAGTACTTC.

The J gene is TRBJ2-7, the V gene TRBV29-1; D is undetermined. The germline CDR1 and CDR2 sequences are SQVTM and ANQGSEA. The CDR3 sequence is 12 residues long. Trimming took off 6 bases at V and 2 bases at J, with 11 bases between the two ends. CDR3 in amino acids: CSVRGHPYEQYF. CDR3 DNA: TGCAGCGTGAGAGGCCACCCCTACGAGCAGTACTTC.

For the CDR3, the DNA is TGTGCCATCAGTCAAGTAGGGGACAGGGGAGTAAGTGAGCAGTTCTTC. Encoded protein: CAISQVGDRGVSEQFF. The V call is TRBV10-3, the J call TRBJ2-1; TRBD1 matches 10 bases. V gave up 5 bases and J gave up 9 bases; unmatched junction bases: 13. The CDR3 contains 16 residues. Germline V lookup: CDR1 ENHRY, CDR2 SYGVKD.

The sample holds a few counts of this clone. The genes are TRBV10-3 and TRBJ1-5; weak D call: TRBD1 (6 bases). Germline CDR1 reads ENHRY; CDR2 reads SYGVKD. Trimming took 9 bases from V and 2 from J, leaving 8 bases between them. CDR3 length: 12 residues. This CDR3 is CAIRQGNQPQHF. CDR3 nucleotides: TGTGCCATAAGACAGGGCAATCAGCCCCAGCATTTT.

The V gene is TRBV28, the J gene TRBJ2-3; D is unresolved. The CDR3 consists of 16 residues. The germline CDR1 and CDR2 sequences are MDHEN and SYDVKM. The ends were cut back, 5 bases at V and 0 bases at J, with 15 bases in the middle. CDR3 region: CASSTLIPISTDTQYF. The CDR3 DNA reads as TGTGCCAGCAGTACGCTAATACCAATCAGCACAGATACGCAGTATTTT.

This rearrangement joins TRBV27 to TRBJ2-7; maybe TRBD2 (6 bases). The CDR3 consists of 16 residues. The V end was cut by 5 bases, the J end by 0 bases, with 17 bases between. Per germline, CDR1 MNHEY and CDR2 SMNVEV (reference sequence). CDR3 protein: CASSPPVGGPSYEQYF. CDR3 sequence (DNA): TGTGCCAGCAGTCCCCCGGTGGGGGGACCCTCCTACGAGCAGTACTTC.

This sequence joins TRBV6-1 and TRBJ2-3; 7 bases agree with TRBD2. The V segment lost 6 bases and the J segment 9 bases; nucleotides outside the gene matches: 6. CDR1 MNHNS and CDR2 SASEGT come from the germline V gene. The CDR3 has 12 residues. CDR3 DNA sequence: TGTGCCAGCAGACAGGTGGGGGGGACGCAGTATTTT. This translates into CASRQVGGTQYF.

This clone is a singleton in its sample. The rearrangement uses TRBV30 and TRBJ2-5, with 8 bases that match TRBD2. With 0 bases clipped from V and 6 bases from J, the junction kept 12 bases outside the gene matches. The CDR3 contains 16 residues. In germline, CDR1 is GTSNPN, CDR2 SVGIG (reference sequence). Written as DNA, the CDR3 is TGTGCCTGGAGTGTAGGCACCGGGACTAGAGGAAAGACCCAGTACTTC. Amino acid sequence: CAWSVGTGTRGKTQYF.

The rearrangement joins TRBV7-2 to TRBJ2-1; 8 bases are a match to TRBD1. Unmatched junction bases numbered 6, after V lost 5 bases and J lost 12 bases. CDR1 SGHTA and CDR2 FQGNSA come from the germline V gene. This CDR3 has 12 residues. CDR3 sequence (DNA): TGTGCCAGCAGCCCAAGGACAGGGAGGCAGTTCTTC. Translation gives CASSPRTGRQFF.

The rearrangement joins TRBV19 to TRBJ1-4, with TRBD1 identical over 9 bases. CDR3 size: 16 residues. Germline-derived CDR1 and CDR2 are LNHDA and SQIVND (reference sequence). The V gene end was trimmed by 3 bases and the J gene end by 2 bases; junction bases not matched to a gene: 4. Written as DNA, the CDR3 is TGTGCCAGTAGTATGTGGGACAGGGCTACTAATGAAAAACTGTTTTTT. It specifies CASSMWDRATNEKLFF. Combining the CDR3 with reference TRBV19 and TRBJ1-4 gives the whole variable domain DGGITQSPKYLFRKEGQNVTLSCEQNLNHDAMYWYRQDPGQGLRLIYYSQIVNDFQKGDIAEGYSVSREKKESFPLTVTSAQKNPTAFYLCASSMWDRATNEKLFFGSGTQLSVL.

The chain combines TRBV13 with TRBJ2-1, with a weak D call TRBD1 (5 bases). Germline V gives CDR1 PRHDT, CDR2 FYEKMQ (reference sequence). V lost 4 bases to trimming and J lost 14 bases, with 15 bases between them. The CDR3 is 12 amino acids. The CDR3 spells CASSSPQGPEFF. As DNA, the CDR3 is TGTGCCAGCAGCTCCCCCCAGGGCCCAGAGTTCTTC.

There are a few counts of this clone. The chain is built from TRBV6-6 and TRBJ2-7; 7 bases align to TRBD2. V was clipped by 0 bases and J by 3 bases; unmatched bases: 8. Per the germline V gene, CDR1 is MNHNY and CDR2 is SVGAGI (reference sequence). The CDR3 runs to 16 residues. In DNA form, the CDR3 reads TGTGCCAGCAGTTACTCGATCCTAGCGGCGATCTACGAGCAGTACTTC. As protein: CASSYSILAAIYEQYF.

The chain joins TRBV4-1 to TRBJ1-1, with a weak D call TRBD1 (5 bases). V lost 0 bases to trimming and J lost 5 bases, with 25 bases between them. The CDR3 consists of 19 residues. Germline V lookup: CDR1 MGHRA, CDR2 YSYEKL. In DNA, the CDR3 is TGCGCCAGCAGCCAAGATAAATCGTGGGGCAGGGCCTATGTTACTGAAGCTTTCTTT. It is translated as CASSQDKSWGRAYVTEAFF.

This chain connects TRBV20-1 to TRBJ2-3, with D unresolved. The CDR3 length is 10 residues. Germline lookup yields CDR1 DFQATT and CDR2 SNEGSKA (reference sequence). The chain's CDR3 is CSEHTDTQYF. DNA for the CDR3: TGCAGCGAACACACAGATACGCAGTATTTT.

The chain recombines TRBV6-4 with TRBJ2-1, with D possibly matching TRBD1 (6 bases). The CDR3 loop spans 15 amino acids. The V end lost 6 bases, the J end lost 7 bases, and 19 bases lay between the germline ends. Germline V gene lookup returns CDR1 MRHNA and CDR2 SNTAGT. The CDR3 nucleotides read TGTGCCAGCAGCCGCGGACTCAGGGGAGATAATGAGCAGTTCTTC. Amino acids: CASSRGLRGDNEQFF.

This clone came up a few times. V gene TRBV5-1 combines with J gene TRBJ2-1; the D gene is possibly TRBD2 (7 bases). The CDR3 is 16 residues long. CDR1 and CDR2 (germline): SGHRS, YFSETQ. V was clipped by 6 bases and J by 6 bases, with 22 bases between them. The CDR3: CASTADGGLSGNEQFF. The DNA of the CDR3 is TGCGCCAGCACCGCGGACGGGGGGCTCTCTGGCAATGAGCAGTTCTTC.

The chain carries TRBV9 and TRBJ2-2; D might be TRBD2 (5 bases). V dropped 4 bases and J dropped 0 bases, with 7 bases sitting between them. Germline lookup yields CDR1 SGDLS and CDR2 YYNGEE. The CDR3 has 14 amino acids. The CDR3 loop reads CASSKDSNTGELFF. The CDR3 bases are TGTGCCAGCAGCAAGGACTCGAACACCGGGGAGCTGTTTTTT.

The chain links TRBV18 to TRBJ2-2; the match to TRBD1 covers 7 bases. Germline V CDR1 and CDR2: KGHSH, LQKENI. Trimming took 3 bases from V and 0 from J; bases not matched to a gene: 1. The CDR3 covers 15 residues. The CDR3 reads CASSPDRANTGELFF. The CDR3 nucleotides are TGTGCCAGCTCACCCGACAGGGCGAACACCGGGGAGCTGTTTTTT.

V and J are TRBV5-1 and TRBJ2-1; 7 bases map to TRBD2. V was pared by 0 bases and J by 12 bases, with 9 bases of the junction left unmatched. CDR1 is SGHRS and CDR2 is YFSETQ in the germline V gene. This CDR3 contains 14 residues. CDR3 bases: TGCGCCAGCAGCTTGGGCGCGGGAGAGACAACGCAGTTCTTC. It codes for CASSLGAGETTQFF.

V is TRBV9 and J is TRBJ2-4; TRBD1 agrees at 8 bases. Losses at the gene ends were 1 base for V and 8 bases for J; bases not matched to a gene: 5. Per germline, CDR1 SGDLS and CDR2 YYNGEE. The CDR3 consists of 14 residues. The CDR3 reads CASSVSGGQDIQYF. The DNA for the CDR3 is TGTGCCAGCAGCGTATCAGGGGGCCAGGACATTCAGTACTTC.

The chain uses TRBV28 and TRBJ2-1; 8 bases fit TRBD1. The germline gives CDR1 MDHEN, CDR2 SYDVKM. J gave up 6 bases and V 5 bases, and 12 bases lay outside the gene matches. This CDR3 is 16 amino acids long. The CDR3 nucleotides read TGTGCCAGCAGTCCCCTGACAGGGGTTGGGGGCAATGAGCAGTTCTTC. Amino acid sequence: CASSPLTGVGGNEQFF.

This clone showed up just a few times. For the CDR3, the DNA is TGTGCCAGCAGTTCTGCCGTGGGAGGTGGTAAACTGTTTTTT. It specifies CASSSAVGGGKLFF. The chain has TRBV28 and TRBJ1-4; D uncertain. V was pared by 4 bases and J by 11 bases, with 17 bases between. Germline-derived CDR1 and CDR2 are MDHEN and SYDVKM. The CDR3 spans 14 residues.

This clone occurred a few times. The chain couples TRBV6-1 to TRBJ1-2; 10 bases fit TRBD1. Germline loops: CDR1 MNHNS, CDR2 SASEGT. This CDR3 has 12 residues. The trim removed 6 bases at V and 6 bases at J, leaving 1 base unmatched. The CDR3 nucleotides are TGTGCCAGCAGCGGGACAGGGGATGGCTACACCTTC. Protein sequence: CASSGTGDGYTF.

The chain employs TRBV28 and TRBJ1-3, with D hard to call. CDR3 length: 16 amino acids. CDR1 MDHEN and CDR2 SYDVKM come from the germline V gene. The germline V and J ends were trimmed by 2 bases and 0 bases, with 11 bases remaining between them. CDR3 nucleotides: TGTGCCAGCAGTTTAAGGAACAGTGCCTCTGGAAACACCATATATTTT. It specifies CASSLRNSASGNTIYF.

The chain has TRBV15 and TRBJ2-5; weak D call: TRBD1 (6 bases). Germline CDR1 and CDR2: LNHNV and YYDKDF (reference sequence). The length of the CDR3 is 15 residues. Trimming removed 3 bases at V and 5 bases at J, with 16 bases between. As DNA, the CDR3 is TGTGCCACCAGCAGCACGGACAGCTATGGGGAGACCCAGTACTTC. Translating it yields CATSSTDSYGETQYF.

This clone appeared once. The chain couples TRBV18 to TRBJ1-5, with D possibly matching TRBD1 (5 bases). V dropped 2 bases and J dropped 3 bases, with 8 bases sitting between them. CDR1 is KGHSH and CDR2 is LQKENI in the germline V gene. The CDR3 extends over 14 amino acids. The CDR3 here is CASSPGHSNQPQHF. CDR3 DNA: TGTGCCAGCTCACCAGGACACTCCAATCAGCCCCAGCATTTT.

The chain is built from TRBV21-1 and TRBJ2-2; the listed D gene, TRBD1, was not tested against the DNA. TRBV21-1 corresponds to a pseudogene. CDR3 length equals 16 residues. CDR3 bases: TGTGCCAGCAGCAGGCGGGACAGGGGGCACACCGGGGAGCTGTTTTTT. It yields the protein CASSRRDRGHTGELFF.

The rearrangement joins TRBV10-3 to TRBJ1-2, with 10 bases aligning to TRBD1. The germline gives CDR1 ENHRY, CDR2 SYGVKD. With V trimmed by 0 bases and J by 4 bases, 8 bases remained unmatched. The CDR3 is made up of 17 amino acids. CDR3 DNA: TGTGCCATCAGTGAGTCCGTCGACAGGGGGCGCGGCTATGGCTACACCTTC. Residues: CAISESVDRGRGYGYTF.